The TCR beta chain under discussion was sequenced for a study of CXCR3-negative and CXCR3-positive naive CD8 T cells. TRB cDNA was prepared as libraries by UMI-labeled 5' RACE. TCRdb reworked the 5' RACE reads into one entry per CDR3 protein, no DNA. This repertoire includes about 40,000 distinct CDR3 sequences. CDR1 is SQVTM, CDR2 ANQGSEA, per germline. The CDR3 is 15 residues long. This clonotype was obtained from a human donor in good health. Some clones in this sample may be carry-over from other donors' samples. What was sequenced was naive CXCR3- CD8+ T cells from blood. The subset here: CD45RO-CCR7+CD27+CD95- naive CD8+ T cells lacking CXCR3 (TNR3-). The rearrangement uses TRBV29-1 and TRBJ2-7; TCRdb names TRBD1, which stays unverified in the absence of DNA. The CDR3 here is CSVNPPDRPLYEQYF.